What follows describes a single T cell receptor (beta chain). The data derive from a study of shared clonotypes between healthy human individuals. On the study more broadly: With ages of 18 to 49, the donors were two women and a few men.

Methods used by the authors: Junction-only sequences produced by ImmunoSEQ had no quality scores, so filtering differed. Generated by immunoSEQ multiplex PCR, the TCRdb table keeps only in-frame clones and is missing some. V and J calls and clone size are those listed in that table; D and trimming were worked out from the DNA. The data show fewer than 650,000 clones, about three quarters seen once. The CDR3 length is 16 residues. The receptor comes from a woman aged 40 to 50 in good health. Some clones in this sample may be carry-over from other donors' samples. This chain uses TRBV21-1 with TRBJ2-3. TRBV21-1 counts as a pseudogene. Sequenced input: PBMCs. This CDR3 is CASSNYSEGGPDTQYF. CDR3 DNA sequence: TGTGCCAGCAGCAATTACAGCGAGGGGGGCCCAGATACGCAGTATTTT.